This T cell receptor beta chain was documented in a study of shared clonotypes between healthy human individuals. Overall study context: A couple of women and a few men aged 18 to 49 made up the donors. General observations from the study: Sequencing depth was expected to affect clonotype sharing among donors.

Per germline, CDR1 SNHLY and CDR2 FYNNEI. This CDR3 spans 15 amino acids. V dropped 8 bases and J dropped 0; count of bases not matched to a gene: 9. A single count supports this clone. Its antigen is not identified. The assay was immunoSEQ multiplex PCR, and TCRdb's table has in-frame clones only and misses some. The sample carries millions of clones, roughly 94% recorded once. The sequence was obtained from a man younger than 30 in good health. The genes are TRBV2 and TRBJ1-2, with 7 bases aligning to TRBD1. Sequenced: naive CD4+ T cells sorted from blood. Indicated subset: CD45RA+ positively selected. The CDR3 DNA reads as TGTGCCAGCGGGAGGGGGCAGACAACTAACTATGGCTACACCTTC. Protein product: CASGRGQTTNYGYTF.